A selection of T cell receptor beta chains follows, all from one sample in a study of cytomegalovirus exposure and HLA in healthy donors. Sequenced by immunoSEQ multiplex PCR; TCRdb stores in-frame clones only, minus some. Altogether some 100,000 clones are present, nearly 70% being singletons, with the ten largest covering roughly 5.9%. The material sequenced was PBMCs. These receptors were taken from a woman aged 70-85 years in good health and CMV-seropositive. CDR3s include the opening cysteine and the closing phenylalanine or tryptophan. A D gene is named only where the DNA matches it firmly. Not all rows give a size; the values are once, few, many and, for expanded clones, a class.

cdr3_nt | cdr3_aa | v_call | d_call | clone_size | j_call
TGTGCCATCAGGGACAGGGAAATCAGTGAGCAGTTCTTC | CAIRDREISEQFF | TRBV10-3 | TRBD1 | few | TRBJ2-1
TGCGCCAGCAGCCCCGGGACAGGGGACTATAACTATGGCTACACCTTC | CASSPGTGDYNYGYTF | TRBV4-3 | TRBD1 | . | TRBJ1-2
TGTGCCAGCAGTTTATTTACAGGGGGCGGTGGCTACACCTTC | CASSLFTGGGGYTF | TRBV27 | TRBD1 | . | TRBJ1-2
TGTGCCAGCAGCCCGCCCGGGACAGGGGGTGGCTACACCTTC | CASSPPGTGGGYTF | TRBV14 | TRBD1 | . | TRBJ1-2
TGTGCCAGCAGCCGTGCACAGGGCCAAGAGACCCAGTACTTC | CASSRAQGQETQYF | TRBV16 | . | . | TRBJ2-5
TGTGCCAGCAGCGTAGGTGAGGGAACCCGCTCTGGAAACACCATATATTTT | CASSVGEGTRSGNTIYF | TRBV9 | . | few | TRBJ1-3
TGTGCCAGCAGTGAGGGAGGGGTTCTCCACGAGCAGTACTTC | CASSEGGVLHEQYF | TRBV6-5 | TRBD2 | few | TRBJ2-7
TGCGCCAGCAGCTTGGTGGGCGGAGGTACCGGGGAGCTGTTTTTT | CASSLVGGGTGELFF | TRBV5-1 | . | . | TRBJ2-2
TGTGCCAGTAGTCTGGGAGGGGACAGGGCCTACAATGAGCAGTTCTTC | CASSLGGDRAYNEQFF | TRBV19 | TRBD1 | . | TRBJ2-1
TGCGCCAGCAGCTTGGATGGGGGGGGGAACTATGGCTACACCTTC | CASSLDGGGNYGYTF | TRBV5-1 | . | . | TRBJ1-2
TGTGCCAGCAGTCCCCCTTTTAGGAACACTGAAGCTTTCTTT | CASSPPFRNTEAFF | TRBV27 | . | . | TRBJ1-1
TGTGCCAGCAGTTCGGGACAGGGCACTGAAGCTTTCTTT | CASSSGQGTEAFF | TRBV6-6 | TRBD1 | . | TRBJ1-1
TGCGCCAGCAGCTTTGGGACTAGCGGGACAGATACGCAGTATTTT | CASSFGTSGTDTQYF | TRBV5-1 | TRBD2 | . | TRBJ2-3
TGTGCCAGCAGCTTTTCCGGGAGACCTGGCCTCCGGAATGAAAAACTGTTTTTT | CASSFSGRPGLRNEKLFF | TRBV5-8 | . | . | TRBJ1-4
TGTGCCAGCAGCTTAGCTACAGGGATGGGGGAAAAACTGTTTTTT | CASSLATGMGEKLFF | TRBV7-2 | . | . | TRBJ1-4
TGTGCCAGCAGCCTTACAGGGGGCCTGAACACTGAAGCTTTCTTT | CASSLTGGLNTEAFF | TRBV6-5 | TRBD1 | . | TRBJ1-1
TGTGCCAGCAGTGAATCCCGGGTGGCCCCCTCTGGAAACACCATATATTTT | CASSESRVAPSGNTIYF | TRBV25-1 | . | . | TRBJ1-3
TGTGCCAGCACCCCAAGGGGCCTCTTTAGCAATCAGCCCCAGCATTTT | CASTPRGLFSNQPQHF | TRBV6-6 | . | . | TRBJ1-5
TGTGCCGGAAGACAGGCTGCGAACACTGAAGCTTTCTTT | CAGRQAANTEAFF | TRBV7-9 | . | . | TRBJ1-1
TGCGCCAGCAGCTTGGCAGGGGGCCCTGAAGCTTTCTTT | CASSLAGGPEAFF | TRBV5-1 | TRBD1 | few | TRBJ1-1
TGCGCCAGCAGCCAAGAGCGGCCCTTTAGCAATCAGCCCCAGCATTTT | CASSQERPFSNQPQHF | TRBV4-1 | . | . | TRBJ1-5
TGTGCCTGGAAATGGGCTGGGACAGCTCAAACTGAAGCTTTCTTT | CAWKWAGTAQTEAFF | TRBV30 | TRBD1 | few | TRBJ1-1
TGTGCCAGTTCAATCGCCATGGGGGCTGGCTACACCTTC | CASSIAMGAGYTF | TRBV27 | . | . | TRBJ1-2
TGCAGTGCTGTAAAAACAGATACGCAGTATTTT | CSAVKTDTQYF | TRBV20-1 | . | . | TRBJ2-3
TGTGCCACCAGCAGAGGCCGAGGGTCAGGGGGTGACTATGGCTACACCTTC | CATSRGRGSGGDYGYTF | TRBV15 | TRBD1 | . | TRBJ1-2
TGTGCCAGCAGTTTAAGGGGATATGGCTACACCTTC | CASSLRGYGYTF | TRBV27 | . | . | TRBJ1-2
TGCGCCAGCAGCCTTTCACAGGCCAACTATGGCTACACCTTC | CASSLSQANYGYTF | TRBV5-1 | . | . | TRBJ1-2
TGTGCCAGCAGTTACGAGGGCAACAGCTCCTACGAGCAGTACTTC | CASSYEGNSSYEQYF | TRBV6-8 | . | once | TRBJ2-7
TGTGCCATCAGTGGCGGCCCCCTAAGCTCCTACGAGCAGTACTTC | CAISGGPLSSYEQYF | TRBV10-3 | . | . | TRBJ2-7
TGCGCCAGCAGCTTGGCGGGGGATAGCAATCAGCCCCAGCATTTT | CASSLAGDSNQPQHF | TRBV5-1 | . | . | TRBJ1-5
TGTGCCTGGAGTTTGCGACAAAAGAGCGAGCAGTACTTC | CAWSLRQKSEQYF | TRBV30 | . | few | TRBJ2-7
TGTGCCAGCAGTGATGTTTGGTGGGACTTCGCCTCACCCCTCCACTTT | CASSDVWWDFASPLHF | TRBV6-1 | . | . | TRBJ1-6